This is a list of T cell receptor beta chains from one sample in a study of regulatory T cells in long-lasting Graves disease. Each CDR3 protein gets one entry after TCRdb re-called the multiplex PCR reads with MiXCR. The table lists approximately 470,000 distinct CDR3 sequences, 15% to 20% of them singletons. This sample was also put to use in a study of T cells in Graves' hyperthyroidism and ophthalmopathy.

The sample here was peripheral blood mononuclear cells (PBMCs), taken at new diagnosis, from a patient treated with antithyroid drugs. All receptors derive from a middle-aged man with Graves disease. Both conserved end residues are part of each CDR3. Fields, in order: D gene, J gene, clone size, V gene, CDR3 protein, CDR3 DNA. The D gene is left open where the match is weak. Not every row has a clone size; where given, it reads once, few, many or a size class.

d_gene: TRBD1; j_gene: TRBJ1-3; abundance: few; v_gene: TRBV28; CDR3aa: CASSFWTGRSGNTIYF; CDR3nt: TGTGCCAGCAGTTTCTGGACAGGGCGTTCTGGAAACACCATATATTTT
d_gene: TRBD2; j_gene: TRBJ2-3; abundance: -; v_gene: TRBV6-2/TRBV6-3; CDR3aa: CASNNYPGGGSSTDTQYF; CDR3nt: TGTGCCAGCAATAACTATCCCGGGGGGGGGAGTAGCACAGATACGCAGTATTTT
d_gene: -; j_gene: TRBJ2-7; abundance: few; v_gene: TRBV6-5; CDR3aa: CASSSSGWGEQYF; CDR3nt: TGTGCCAGCAGTTCGTCAGGGTGGGGGGAGCAGTACTTC
d_gene: -; j_gene: TRBJ1-1; abundance: many; v_gene: TRBV4-2; CDR3aa: CASSQDLMRGEAFF; CDR3nt: TGTGCCAGCAGCCAAGATCTCATGCGAGGTGAAGCTTTCTTT
d_gene: -; j_gene: TRBJ1-1; abundance: -; v_gene: TRBV6-2/TRBV6-3; CDR3aa: CASSSPDRRGAFF; CDR3nt: TGTGCCAGCAGTTCCCCGGACCGTCGGGGGGCTTTCTTT
d_gene: TRBD2; j_gene: TRBJ2-1; abundance: few; v_gene: TRBV20-1; CDR3aa: CSARIGTSLDEQFF; CDR3nt: TGCAGTGCTAGAATAGGGACTAGCCTCGATGAGCAGTTCTTC
d_gene: -; j_gene: TRBJ2-7; abundance: few; v_gene: TRBV10-1; CDR3aa: CASSEMSQFDLWRTYEQYF; CDR3nt: TGCGCCAGCAGTGAGATGAGTCAGTTCGATCTTTGGCGGACCTACGAGCAGTACTTC
d_gene: -; j_gene: TRBJ2-5; abundance: many; v_gene: TRBV28; CDR3aa: CASSLDSRLVRSGETQYF; CDR3nt: TGTGCCAGCAGTTTGGACAGTAGACTCGTCAGGAGCGGAGAGACCCAGTACTTC
d_gene: -; j_gene: TRBJ2-1; abundance: many; v_gene: TRBV7-3; CDR3aa: CASSPWGPAVNEQFF; CDR3nt: TGTGCCAGCAGCCCCTGGGGACCGGCGGTTAATGAGCAGTTCTTC
d_gene: TRBD1; j_gene: TRBJ2-1; abundance: many; v_gene: TRBV3-1; CDR3aa: CASSPPGTGGWNEQFF; CDR3nt: TGTGCCAGCAGCCCCCCCGGGACAGGGGGTTGGAATGAGCAGTTCTTC
d_gene: TRBD2; j_gene: TRBJ2-1; abundance: many; v_gene: TRBV20-1; CDR3aa: CSARALMKPGLAGVRYNEQFF; CDR3nt: TGCAGTGCTAGAGCCCTGATGAAACCGGGACTAGCGGGAGTAAGGTACAATGAGCAGTTCTTC
d_gene: TRBD1; j_gene: TRBJ2-1; abundance: many; v_gene: TRBV6-9; CDR3aa: CASSYRKTGGRDEQFF; CDR3nt: TGTGCCAGCAGTTACCGAAAGACAGGGGGCAGAGATGAGCAGTTCTTC
d_gene: TRBD2; j_gene: TRBJ2-7; abundance: many; v_gene: TRBV5-5; CDR3aa: CASSLGLSSGNEQYF; CDR3nt: TGTGCCAGCAGCTTGGGACTAAGTAGCGGGAACGAGCAGTACTTC
d_gene: -; j_gene: TRBJ2-7; abundance: few; v_gene: TRBV6-5; CDR3aa: CASSSLPLTADSYEQYF; CDR3nt: TGTGCCAGCAGTTCACTACCCCTAACAGCTGATTCCTACGAGCAGTACTTC
d_gene: -; j_gene: TRBJ2-2; abundance: -; v_gene: TRBV2; CDR3aa: CASSDESGIRTGELFF; CDR3nt: TGTGCCAGCAGTGATGAATCAGGGATCCGAACCGGGGAGCTGTTTTTT
d_gene: -; j_gene: TRBJ2-3; abundance: many; v_gene: TRBV7-2; CDR3aa: CASSLLPTDTQYF; CDR3nt: TGTGCCAGCAGCTTGCTACCCACAGATACGCAGTATTTT
d_gene: TRBD2; j_gene: TRBJ2-1; abundance: few; v_gene: TRBV5-1; CDR3aa: CASSLTGTSGRAVNEQFF; CDR3nt: TGCGCCAGCAGCTTGACGGGGACTAGCGGGAGGGCCGTTAATGAGCAGTTCTTC
d_gene: -; j_gene: TRBJ1-5; abundance: many; v_gene: TRBV2; CDR3aa: CASSDGTGVVGQPQHF; CDR3nt: TGTGCCAGCAGTGACGGGACGGGGGTTGTGGGTCAGCCCCAGCATTTT
d_gene: -; j_gene: TRBJ2-7; abundance: -; v_gene: TRBV20-1; CDR3aa: CSARDGRGSEQYF; CDR3nt: TGCAGTGCTAGAGATGGGCGAGGCTCAGAGCAGTACTTC
d_gene: -; j_gene: TRBJ2-7; abundance: -; v_gene: TRBV18; CDR3aa: CASSPGLSGSCEQYF; CDR3nt: TGTGCCAGCTCACCAGGTCTCTCGGGGTCCTGCGAGCAGTACTTC
d_gene: -; j_gene: TRBJ2-2; abundance: -; v_gene: TRBV18; CDR3aa: CASSLRRVGTGELFF; CDR3nt: TGTGCCAGCAGCCTAAGAAGGGTAGGGACCGGGGAGCTGTTTTTT
d_gene: TRBD2; j_gene: TRBJ2-1; abundance: few; v_gene: TRBV12-3/TRBV12-4; CDR3aa: CASSPSRTSGIYNEQFF; CDR3nt: TGTGCCAGCAGTCCTTCACGGACTAGCGGGATCTACAATGAGCAGTTCTTC
d_gene: -; j_gene: TRBJ1-5; abundance: many; v_gene: TRBV28; CDR3aa: CASSFPPNQPQHF; CDR3nt: TGTGCCAGCAGTTTCCCCCCCAATCAGCCCCAGCATTTT
d_gene: -; j_gene: TRBJ2-1; abundance: many; v_gene: TRBV20-1; CDR3aa: CSANLGDISYNEQFF; CDR3nt: TGCAGTGCTAATTTGGGGGACATCTCCTACAATGAGCAGTTCTTC
d_gene: -; j_gene: TRBJ2-3; abundance: many; v_gene: TRBV9; CDR3aa: CASSRDPTDTQYF; CDR3nt: TGTGCCAGCAGCAGGGACCCCACAGATACGCAGTATTTT
d_gene: -; j_gene: TRBJ2-3; abundance: few; v_gene: TRBV19; CDR3aa: CASAQGTDTQYF; CDR3nt: TGTGCCAGTGCGCAGGGAACAGATACGCAGTATTTT
d_gene: -; j_gene: TRBJ2-3; abundance: -; v_gene: TRBV7-2; CDR3aa: CASSLWGLADTQYF; CDR3nt: TGTGCCAGCAGCTTATGGGGGTTGGCAGATACGCAGTATTTT
d_gene: TRBD2; j_gene: TRBJ2-1; abundance: few; v_gene: TRBV13; CDR3aa: CASSSGSGTSGRWNEQFF; CDR3nt: TGTGCCAGCAGCTCCGGGTCGGGGACTAGCGGGAGATGGAATGAGCAGTTCTTC
d_gene: TRBD2; j_gene: TRBJ2-7; abundance: few; v_gene: TRBV15; CDR3aa: CATSGGGNSYEQYF; CDR3nt: TGTGCCACCAGCGGGGGGGGAAACTCCTACGAGCAGTACTTC
d_gene: -; j_gene: TRBJ2-1; abundance: many; v_gene: TRBV28; CDR3aa: CASSLYGGNYNEQFF; CDR3nt: TGTGCCAGCAGTTTATATGGCGGGAACTACAATGAGCAGTTCTTC
d_gene: -; j_gene: TRBJ2-5; abundance: few; v_gene: TRBV4-2; CDR3aa: CASSQGQNQETQYF; CDR3nt: TGTGCCAGCAGCCAAGGACAGAATCAAGAGACCCAGTACTTC
d_gene: TRBD2; j_gene: TRBJ2-7; abundance: few; v_gene: TRBV7-9; CDR3aa: CASSLAFGLADEQYF; CDR3nt: TGTGCCAGCAGCTTAGCGTTCGGACTAGCCGACGAGCAGTACTTC
d_gene: -; j_gene: TRBJ2-1; abundance: -; v_gene: TRBV20-1; CDR3aa: CSARLRGGFSVGEQFF; CDR3nt: TGCAGTGCTAGACTTCGCGGGGGCTTCTCTGTGGGCGAGCAGTTCTTC
d_gene: -; j_gene: TRBJ1-4; abundance: few; v_gene: TRBV29-1; CDR3aa: CSVSFSTNEKLFF; CDR3nt: TGCAGCGTTAGCTTCTCAACTAATGAAAAACTGTTTTTT
d_gene: -; j_gene: TRBJ1-6; abundance: -; v_gene: TRBV5-1; CDR3aa: CASSSRPPETNSPLHF; CDR3nt: TGCGCCAGCAGCTCGCGACCGCCCGAGACAAATTCACCCCTCCACTTT
d_gene: TRBD2; j_gene: TRBJ2-7; abundance: many; v_gene: TRBV12-3/TRBV12-4; CDR3aa: CASRTSGRINEQYF; CDR3nt: TGTGCCAGCAGGACTAGCGGGAGGATAAACGAGCAGTACTTC
d_gene: TRBD2; j_gene: TRBJ2-5; abundance: -; v_gene: TRBV3-1; CDR3aa: CASSPGLAGAYQETQYF; CDR3nt: TGTGCCAGCAGCCCCGGACTAGCGGGCGCGTACCAAGAGACCCAGTACTTC
d_gene: TRBD1; j_gene: TRBJ2-1; abundance: many; v_gene: TRBV6-2/TRBV6-3; CDR3aa: CASSSGTGLSSYNEQFF; CDR3nt: TGTGCCAGCAGTTCTGGGACAGGCCTGAGCTCCTACAATGAGCAGTTCTTC
d_gene: -; j_gene: TRBJ1-1; abundance: -; v_gene: TRBV12-3/TRBV12-4; CDR3aa: CASSSFLGAEAFF; CDR3nt: TGTGCCAGCAGTTCTTTCCTTGGGGCTGAAGCTTTCTTT
d_gene: TRBD1; j_gene: TRBJ1-3; abundance: -; v_gene: TRBV28; CDR3aa: CASSSLHGQGSGNTIYF; CDR3nt: TGTGCCAGCAGTTCTCTACACGGACAGGGCTCTGGAAACACCATATATTTT
d_gene: -; j_gene: TRBJ2-3; abundance: many; v_gene: TRBV5-1; CDR3aa: CASSLRRATDTQYF; CDR3nt: TGCGCCAGCAGCTTGCGTAGGGCGACAGATACGCAGTATTTT
d_gene: -; j_gene: TRBJ1-4; abundance: few; v_gene: TRBV20-1; CDR3aa: CSASRTVNEKLFF; CDR3nt: TGCAGTGCCTCCCGGACAGTCAATGAAAAACTGTTTTTT